This entry concerns a single T cell receptor beta chain. CDR1 is MGHDK, CDR2 SYGVNS, per germline. CDR3 size: 15 residues. V was pared by 8 bases and J by 8 bases, with 22 bases between. This record comes from a study of shared clonotypes between healthy human individuals. Across the study: Each donor's CD4 naive and CD4 memory cells filled three plates apiece, CD8 naive two, and CD8 memory one.

Investigators spread the genomic DNA of each subset evenly over several immunoSEQ plates. Only in-frame clones appear in the TCRdb table, and some are missing; sequencing was by immunoSEQ multiplex PCR. The table lists 550,000 to 600,000 clones, 95% to 98% of them singletons. CD8 cells classed as naive were CD45RO-negative and positively selected for CCR7, excluding terminally differentiated effector memory CD45RA+ cells. The V and J genes are TRBV25-1 and TRBJ2-1; D is unclear. The clonotype originates from a young man in good health. Sequencing input: naive CD8+ T cells sorted from blood. CDR3 loop: CASAQPAHKAYEQFF. As DNA, the CDR3 is TGTGCCAGCGCCCAACCGGCCCATAAAGCCTATGAGCAGTTCTTC. The full variable domain, completed using reference TRBV25-1 and TRBJ2-1, is EADIYQTPRYLVIGTGKKITLECSQTMGHDKMYWYQQDPGMELHLIHYSYGVNSTEKGDLSSESTVSRIRTEHFPLTLESARPSHTSQYLCASAQPAHKAYEQFFGPGTRLTVL.